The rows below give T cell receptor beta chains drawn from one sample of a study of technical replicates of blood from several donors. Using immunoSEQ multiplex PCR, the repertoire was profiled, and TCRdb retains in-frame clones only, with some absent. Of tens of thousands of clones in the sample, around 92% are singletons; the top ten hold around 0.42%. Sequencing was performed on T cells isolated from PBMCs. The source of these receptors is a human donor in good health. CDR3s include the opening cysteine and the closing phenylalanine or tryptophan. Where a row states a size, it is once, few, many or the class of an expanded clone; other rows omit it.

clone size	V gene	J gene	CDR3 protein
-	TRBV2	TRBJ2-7	CASSVPAYNYEQYF
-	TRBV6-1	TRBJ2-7	CASIELTGEQYF
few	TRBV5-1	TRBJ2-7	CATGTSGRNEQYF
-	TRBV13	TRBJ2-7	CASSHGELWSREQYF
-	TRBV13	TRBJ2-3	CASSFRPTSGSSDTQYF
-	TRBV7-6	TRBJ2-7	CASSLGVGDEQYF
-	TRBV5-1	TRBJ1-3	CASSLGGSSGNTIYF
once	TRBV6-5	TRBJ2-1	CASSYRLAGIEQFF
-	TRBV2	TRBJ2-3	CASSSAGGTDTQYF
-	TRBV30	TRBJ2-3	CAWTQIRTDTQYF
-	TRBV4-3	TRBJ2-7	CASSQQRQVLSYEQYF
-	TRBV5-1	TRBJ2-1	CASSFFGSSYNEQFF
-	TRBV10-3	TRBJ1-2	CATGQRNYGYTF
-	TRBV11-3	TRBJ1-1	CASSLGTGPNTEAFF
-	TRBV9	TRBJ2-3	CASSVWFGETDTQYF
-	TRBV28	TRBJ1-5	CASSTPGSGASQPQHF
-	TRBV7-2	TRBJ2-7	CASSPYSQDYEQYF
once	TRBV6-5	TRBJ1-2	CASISGTAGYGYTF
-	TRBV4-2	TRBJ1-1	CASRGDRGSTEAFF
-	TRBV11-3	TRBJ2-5	CASSLGLKSGETQYF
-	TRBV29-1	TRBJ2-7	CSVEIGYEQYF